The source of this T cell receptor beta chain is a study of OX40 agonist ivuxolimab in advanced cancers. Some background on the complete study: Ivuxolimab was an agonistic, fully human IgG2 monoclonal antibody directed against OX40 (CD134), a costimulatory receptor. Intravenous ivuxolimab was administered to patients every 2 weeks at six dose levels: 0.01, 0.1, 0.3, 1.5, 3 and 10 mg/kg. Of the approximately 50 dose-escalation patients, hepatocellular carcinoma was present in 19, melanoma in approximately 15, renal cell carcinoma in 9 and head and neck cancer in 9. In the dose-escalation cohort, 75% to 90% of patients were male, and the mean age was approximately 60 years with a range of about 20 to 90. Prior anti-PD-1, anti-PD-L1 or anti-CTLA-4 therapy was permitted, and approximately 42% of dose-escalation patients had received checkpoint inhibitors. Partial responses were achieved by three dose-escalation patients, of whom one had hepatocellular carcinoma and two had cutaneous melanoma. Peripheral TCRbeta sequencing was intended to test whether TCR sequence diversity was altered and clonal T-cell expansion was caused by ivuxolimab. The paper describes the monotherapy dose-escalation part (N = 52 patients) of the phase I trial of ivuxolimab.

A word on this clone: What antigen it recognizes has not been identified. The record has no base qualities; no much larger clone is one base away.

The CDR3 measures 16 amino acids from cysteine to phenylalanine. Of all the DNA, just the CDR3 is kept, 48 bases in frame from base 1. V is cut by 0 bases and J by 7 bases, and the space between the germline ends is 16 bases. The germline V gene yields MGHRA for CDR1 and YSYEKL for CDR2. What the work shows at the level of the full study, not this receptor alone: After ivuxolimab, CD8+ T cells had more expanded clones than CD4+ T cells on average. Low levels of normalized T-cell clonal expansion were also seen in some patients who did not respond. At doses of 0.1 to 3.0 mg/kg, clonal expansion of both CD4+ and CD8+ blood T cells was observed from baseline to week 6. In the 0.1-3.0 mg/kg groups, partial responders were among the patients with the lowest normalized peripheral clonal expansion, particularly in CD8+ T cells. The antigen specificity of the peripheral T cells that underwent clonal expansion was not determined.

Patients with autoimmune disease history or receiving systemic immunosuppression were excluded from the trial. In every dose cohort, peripheral blood was drawn for TCR sequencing at baseline, cycle 4 day 1, and cycle 7 day 1. The samples were taken from a phase I, first-in-human, multicenter, open-label dose-escalation trial of ivuxolimab. Adults with locally advanced or metastatic head and neck squamous cell, hepatocellular, melanoma or renal cell carcinoma were enrolled in the trial. Before TCR sequencing, CD4+ and CD8+ T cells were separately sorted from peripheral blood. Genomic DNA was isolated from the sorted cells so that the TCRbeta CDR3 region could be sequenced. The immunoSEQ Assay was used for sequencing of TCRbeta CDR3 regions. Imported from immuneACCESS, the table was reduced by TCRdb to in-frame sequences with V and J called. These copies leave out some clones; in studies compared against another copy, an unresolved V gene accounts for under half, and the cause of the remainder is not known. Here the sample has about 15,000 clones; about 83% occur a single time. The top ten hold around an eighth of the sample.

Here the sequenced sample was CD4+ or CD8+ T cells sorted from blood, taken in a trial of the OX40 agonist ivuxolimab. The receptor was derived from an adult with an advanced solid tumor such as melanoma, head and neck, liver or kidney cancer. The sequence is built from TRBV4-1 and TRBJ2-4; TRBD1 could be the D gene, as 5 bases match. CDR3 sequence: CASSQDLGRVRNIQYF. The sequence in DNA is TGCGCCAGCAGCCAAGATCTAGGCAGGGTGAGGAACATTCAGTACTTC.